This passage covers 2 T cell receptor beta chains from one sample sequenced in a study of CD8+CD57+ T cells in acquired aplastic anemia. According to the study, genomic DNA was the template for TCR beta VDJ and CDR3 profiling. MiXCR, run by TCRdb on the reads, gives a single entry per CDR3 protein. The sample lists about 180,000 distinct CDR3 sequences; 50% to 65% were seen once. Selection for sequencing was limited to patients who had shown CD8+CD57+ cell expansion by flow cytometry. Sequencing input: sorted CD4+, CD8+, or CD8+CD57+ T cells (not recorded which) from PBMCs. The receptor set was obtained from a human donor with aplastic anemia.

V usage is TRBV20-1 and J usage is TRBJ2-7, with D possibly matching TRBD1 (6 bases). Germline CDR1 is DFQATT and CDR2 is SNEGSKA (reference sequence). Between the trimmed V and J ends, which lost 4 bases and 5 bases, there was a span of 15 bases. This CDR3 is 13 amino acids long. CDR3 sequence reads: CSATQGSQNEQYF. CDR3 DNA sequence: TGCAGTGCTACACAGGGAAGTCAGAACGAGCAGTACTTC.

The chain joins TRBV25-1 to TRBJ2-2; a weak D match, TRBD1 (6 bases). The germline V gene has CDR1 MGHDK and CDR2 SYGVNS. V lost 1 base to trimming and J lost 7 bases, with 13 bases between them. The CDR3 is 15 residues long. CDR3 amino acids: CASSEWDKSVGELFF. CDR3 DNA: TGTGCCAGCAGTGAATGGGACAAATCGGTCGGGGAGCTGTTTTTT.